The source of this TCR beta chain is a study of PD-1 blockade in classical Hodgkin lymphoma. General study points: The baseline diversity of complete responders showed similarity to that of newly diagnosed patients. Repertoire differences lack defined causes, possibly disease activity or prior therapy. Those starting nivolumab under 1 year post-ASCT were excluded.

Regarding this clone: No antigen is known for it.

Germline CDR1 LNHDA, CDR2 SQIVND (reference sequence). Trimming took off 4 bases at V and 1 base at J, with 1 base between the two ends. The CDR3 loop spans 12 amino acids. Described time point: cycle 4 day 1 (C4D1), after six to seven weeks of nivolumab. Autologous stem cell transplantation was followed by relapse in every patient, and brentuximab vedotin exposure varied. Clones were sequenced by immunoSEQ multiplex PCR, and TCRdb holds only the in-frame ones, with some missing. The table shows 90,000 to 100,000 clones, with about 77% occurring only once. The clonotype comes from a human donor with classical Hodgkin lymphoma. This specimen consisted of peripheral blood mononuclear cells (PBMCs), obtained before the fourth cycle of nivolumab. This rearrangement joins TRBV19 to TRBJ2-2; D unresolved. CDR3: CASSKNTGELFF. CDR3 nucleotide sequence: TGTGCCAGTAGTAAGAACACCGGGGAGCTGTTTTTT.